The 31 T cell receptor beta chains in this list originate from one sample, sequenced in a study of long-term antiretroviral therapy in people with HIV. Researchers report immunoSEQ v3.0 was run at survey level. This table comes from immunoSEQ multiplex PCR, and its TCRdb copy is limited to in-frame clones, with some not included. The data show under 30,000 clones, approximately 90% seen once. The starting material was unsorted PBMCs, obtained 1.8 years before starting antiretroviral therapy. The receptors shown here come from a man aged 45-65 years with HIV.

This clone has only one observation. The chain uses TRBV6-5 and TRBJ2-2, with 7 positions matching TRBD1. The V and J ends lost 5 bases and 6 bases, in that order; junction bases with no gene match: 9. Germline V lookup: CDR1 MNHEY, CDR2 SVGAGI. There are 15 residues in the CDR3. CDR3 sequence: CASSGPTGIPGELFF. CDR3 DNA sequence: TGTGCCAGCAGTGGTCCGACAGGGATTCCCGGGGAGCTGTTTTTT.

The V call is TRBV29-1, the J call TRBJ1-1; maybe TRBD1 (6 bases). Trimming removed 8 bases at V and 3 bases at J, with 22 bases between. CDR3 length: 15 residues. The germline V gene encodes CDR1 SQVTM and CDR2 ANQGSEA. The CDR3 DNA reads as TGCAGCTCCCGGGGGCAGTTTGGGGGAGACACTGAAGCTTTCTTT. It codes for CSSRGQFGGDTEAFF.

The chain couples TRBV7-9 to TRBJ2-3; TRBD1 matches at 7 bases. CDR1 and CDR2 (germline): SEHNR, FQNEAQ (reference sequence). V lost 1 base and J lost 6; bases outside the gene matches: 7. The CDR3 covers 15 residues. CDR3 region: CASSLGDRSTDTQYF. DNA for the CDR3: TGTGCCAGCAGCTTAGGGGACAGATCCACGGATACGCAGTATTTT.

This sequence joins TRBV2 and TRBJ2-1; TRBD1 is a possible D gene (6 bases). The CDR3 is 14 residues long. Germline V CDR1 and CDR2: SNHLY, FYNNEI. V gave up 7 bases and J gave up 0 bases, with 10 bases separating them. Written as DNA, the CDR3 is TGTGCCAGCATACCCAGGGGCTCCTACAATGAGCAGTTCTTC. Translating gives CASIPRGSYNEQFF.

This clone came up once. The chain links TRBV6-1 to TRBJ1-2; D not resolved. The V end lost 3 bases, the J end lost 5 bases, and 7 bases lay between the germline ends. The length of the CDR3 is 12 residues. From germline, CDR1 is MNHNS and CDR2 SASEGT. The CDR3 here is CASSDSGYGYTF. The CDR3 coding sequence is TGTGCCAGCAGTGATAGTGGGTATGGCTACACCTTC.

The chain uses TRBV18 and TRBJ1-2; D is perhaps TRBD1 (5 bases). This CDR3 is built from 16 residues. Trimming shortened V by 1 base and J by 3 bases, and 15 bases separated the two germline ends. Looked up from germline, CDR1 is KGHSH and CDR2 is LQKENI. CDR3 region: CASSPLLGTGDYGYTF. CDR3 in DNA: TGTGCCAGCTCACCACTTCTAGGGACTGGGGACTATGGCTACACCTTC.

The gene calls are TRBV7-9 and TRBJ1-3; 8 positions agree with TRBD1. CDR1 and CDR2 from the germline V gene are SEHNR and FQNEAQ (reference sequence). This CDR3 has 17 amino acids. V was pared by 1 base and J by 1 base, with 6 bases of the junction left unmatched. The CDR3 region is CASSLGRTGGSGNTIYF. The CDR3, as DNA: TGTGCCAGCAGCTTAGGACGAACAGGGGGATCTGGAAACACCATATATTTT.

Details on this clone: The sample holds other DNA sequences that translate to the same CDR3. This CDR3 reads CASSGQGNTEAFF. The CDR3 DNA sequence: TGTGCCAGCAGTGGGCAGGGGAACACTGAAGCTTTCTTT. This chain links TRBV2 with TRBJ1-1; TRBD1 might be the D (5 bases). This CDR3 has 13 amino acids. Deletions cut 4 bases from V and 1 base from J, with 7 bases between. Germline-derived CDR1 and CDR2 are SNHLY and FYNNEI.

This CDR3 reads CASSQDPASTDTQYF. In nucleotides, the CDR3 is TGCGCCAGCAGCCAAGACCCGGCTAGCACAGATACGCAGTATTTT. The chain is built from TRBV5-1 and TRBJ2-3, with D hard to call. This CDR3 has 15 amino acids. Germline V lookup: CDR1 SGHRS, CDR2 YFSETQ. The V gene lost 4 bases and the J gene lost 0 bases, with 12 bases spanning the gap.

The rearrangement links TRBV6-5 to TRBJ1-1; D remains ambiguous. Trimming took off 6 bases at V and 4 bases at J, with 12 bases between the two ends. The CDR3 covers 13 residues. CDR1 and CDR2 from the germline V gene are MNHEY and SVGAGI. The CDR3 here is CASSRGRFTEAFF. CDR3 DNA: TGTGCCAGCAGCCGAGGACGGTTCACTGAAGCTTTCTTT.

The count of this clone is one. The V gene is TRBV7-2, the J gene TRBJ2-7; tentative D call: TRBD2 (6 bases). The V end lost 1 base, the J end lost 3 bases, and 10 bases lay between the germline ends. This CDR3 is built from 14 residues. Germline assignment: CDR1 SGHTA and CDR2 FQGNSA. This chain's CDR3 is CASSLVAGNYEQYF. The CDR3, as DNA: TGTGCCAGCAGCTTAGTTGCGGGGAACTACGAGCAGTACTTC.

The chain combines TRBV12-5 with TRBJ2-7; D gene ambiguous. With 0 bases removed from V and 5 bases from J, the gap between germline ends came to 5 bases. In germline, CDR1 is LGHNT, CDR2 FRNRAP. This CDR3 spans 12 amino acids. DNA for the CDR3: TGTGCTAGTGGTTTGGTACTCAACGAGCAGTACTTC. It is translated as CASGLVLNEQYF.

This chain joins TRBV10-3 and TRBJ2-3; 7 bases match TRBD2. The CDR3 contains 14 residues. The germline CDR1 and CDR2 sequences are ENHRY and SYGVKD. The V gene end was trimmed by 8 bases and the J gene end by 2 bases; junction bases not matched to a gene: 7. This CDR3 is CAIGYGTNTDTQYF. CDR3 in DNA: TGTGCCATCGGGTACGGGACTAACACAGATACGCAGTATTTT.

The CDR3 region has the DNA TGTGCCAGCTCAACTCGGACAGCCACAACTAATGAAAAACTGTTTTTT. Protein product: CASSTRTATTNEKLFF. The chain recombines TRBV18 with TRBJ1-4, with D maybe TRBD1 (6 bases). Per the germline V gene, CDR1 is KGHSH and CDR2 is LQKENI. The CDR3 runs to 16 residues. V lost 5 bases to trimming and J lost 0 bases, with 13 bases between them.

The genes are TRBV29-1 and TRBJ1-5, with 7 bases identical to TRBD1. The germline gives CDR1 SQVTM, CDR2 ANQGSEA. This CDR3 comprises 14 residues. V trimming: 6 bases; J trimming: 4 bases; junction bases outside the gene matches: 9. The CDR3 bases are TGCAGCGTCGCGGGACAGTGGCCAAATCAGCCCCAGCATTTT. This gives the protein CSVAGQWPNQPQHF.

The chain's CDR3 is CASSGGAANTGELFF. The CDR3 region has the DNA TGTGCCAGCAGCGGCGGGGCCGCGAACACCGGGGAGCTGTTTTTT. The chain is built from TRBV5-4 and TRBJ2-2, with D perhaps TRBD2 (6 bases). V was pared by 4 bases and J by 0 bases, with 10 bases between. The CDR3 has 15 residues. From germline, CDR1 is SGHNT and CDR2 YYREEE (reference sequence).

This chain links TRBV13 with TRBJ2-1; TRBD2 matches at 12 bases. V lost 3 bases, J lost 6 bases, and 12 bases stayed unmatched. The CDR3 runs to 18 residues. Germline CDR1 and CDR2: PRHDT and FYEKMQ (reference sequence). CDR3 region: CASSFSVETSGRGNEQFF. The CDR3 coding sequence is TGTGCCAGCAGCTTTTCCGTCGAGACTAGCGGGAGAGGCAATGAGCAGTTCTTC.

J is TRBJ1-5 and V is TRBV28; TRBD1 matches at 7 bases. In germline, CDR1 is MDHEN, CDR2 SYDVKM. The CDR3 totals 15 residues. Trimming at V came to 2 bases and at J to 3 bases, leaving 4 bases not matched to a gene. As DNA, the CDR3 is TGTGCCAGCAGTTTAAGGCAGGGGGACAATCAGCCCCAGCATTTT. Encoded protein: CASSLRQGDNQPQHF.

This clone was counted between two and nine times. The V call is TRBV19, the J call TRBJ2-1; D gene unclear. The CDR3 is 10 residues long. Trimming cost V 7 bases and J 12 bases, with 10 bases left between them. Per germline, CDR1 LNHDA and CDR2 SQIVND (reference sequence). The CDR3 region is CASKNNPQFF. For the CDR3, the DNA is TGTGCCAGTAAGAATAACCCGCAGTTCTTC.

The V and J genes are TRBV18 and TRBJ1-2; D perhaps matches TRBD1 (6 bases). Germline V gives CDR1 KGHSH, CDR2 LQKENI. Trimming took 5 bases from V and 8 from J, leaving 9 bases between them. CDR3 length: 11 residues. The CDR3 loop is CASSNQGGYTF. The CDR3 bases are TGTGCCAGCTCAAATCAGGGGGGCTACACCTTC.

The rearrangement uses TRBV10-2 and TRBJ2-7; the D gene is possibly TRBD1 (7 bases). Germline CDR1 WSHSY, CDR2 SAAADI. The CDR3 totals 16 residues. Between the trimmed V and J ends, which lost 5 bases and 4 bases, there was a span of 21 bases. The CDR3: CASSSRQGEEGYEQYF. In DNA, the CDR3 is TGCGCCAGCAGTTCTCGACAGGGTGAGGAGGGTTACGAGCAGTACTTC.

The chain links TRBV13 to TRBJ2-2; TRBD2 matches at 11 bases. The CDR3 extends over 16 amino acids. The V gene's germline CDR1 is PRHDT and CDR2 FYEKMQ (reference sequence). Trimming at V came to 5 bases and at J to 6 bases, leaving 8 bases not matched to a gene. The CDR3 bases are TGTGCCAGCAGCCCAGGGACTAGCGGTTTTCCCGGGGAGCTGTTTTTT. It specifies CASSPGTSGFPGELFF.

The chain is built from TRBV7-3 and TRBJ2-7; 8 nucleotides agree with TRBD1. The ends lost 5 bases at V and 0 bases at J; junction bases unmatched: 3. The length of the CDR3 is 14 residues. The germline V gene encodes CDR1 SGHTA and CDR2 FQGTGA. CDR3 bases: TGTGCCAGCAGCGTGACAGGGGACTCCTACGAGCAGTACTTC. Residues: CASSVTGDSYEQYF.

The V gene is TRBV25-1, the J gene TRBJ2-7, with D uncertain. The germline CDR1 and CDR2 sequences are MGHDK and SYGVNS. The CDR3 runs to 12 residues. The ends were cut back, 8 bases at V and 6 bases at J, with 14 bases in the middle. CDR3 amino acids: CASPPEKCEQYF. The CDR3 nucleotides read TGTGCCAGCCCGCCTGAGAAGTGCGAGCAGTACTTC.

The J gene is TRBJ1-5, the V gene TRBV12-5, with D tentatively TRBD1 (5 bases). The CDR3 has 12 amino acids. Germline V gives CDR1 LGHNT, CDR2 FRNRAP. V lost 1 base to trimming and J lost 9 bases, with 7 bases between them. CDR3 in DNA: TGTGCTAGTGGTTTGGATCAGGGGCCCCAGCATTTT. Translating gives CASGLDQGPQHF.

The chain combines TRBV5-1 with TRBJ1-2; D gene ambiguous. V shed 4 bases and J shed 7 bases, with 17 bases lying between them. Germline CDR1 reads SGHRS; CDR2 reads YFSETQ. The CDR3 loop spans 14 amino acids. CDR3 region: CASSNGLGSAGYTF. As DNA, the CDR3 is TGCGCCAGCAGCAATGGGCTAGGGTCCGCTGGCTACACCTTC.

V gene TRBV7-2 combines with J gene TRBJ2-7, with 12 bases lining up with TRBD2. The trim removed 5 bases at V and 4 bases at J, leaving 3 bases unmatched. The CDR3 extends over 14 amino acids. CDR1 is SGHTA, CDR2 FQGNSA, per germline. CDR3 loop: CASSHGLAGYEQYF. CDR3 DNA: TGTGCCAGCAGCCACGGACTAGCGGGATACGAGCAGTACTTC.

For the CDR3, the DNA is TGTGCCAGCAGCTTGGCGACAGGGGGCACTGAAAAACTGTTTTTT. Amino acid sequence: CASSLATGGTEKLFF. This chain links TRBV5-4 with TRBJ1-4, with 10 bases that match TRBD1. The CDR3 is 15 residues long. With 0 bases clipped from V and 7 bases from J, the junction kept 3 bases outside the gene matches. Per germline, CDR1 SGHNT and CDR2 YYREEE (reference sequence). Complete variable domain (other parts from reference TRBV5-4 and TRBJ1-4): ETGVTQSPTHLIKTRGQQVTLRCSSQSGHNTVSWYQQALGQGPQFIFQYYREEENGRGNFPPRFSGLQFPNYSSELNVNALELDDSALYLCASSLATGGTEKLFFGSGTQLSVL.

The chain links TRBV27 to TRBJ2-7; TRBD2 aligns across 12 bases. The germline gives CDR1 MNHEY, CDR2 SMNVEV (reference sequence). The junction had 6 bases not matched to a gene; V was cut back by 5 bases and J by 4 bases. This CDR3 is built from 15 residues. The chain's CDR3 is CASSTPSGGAYEQYF. CDR3 sequence (DNA): TGTGCCAGCAGTACCCCTAGCGGGGGGGCTTACGAGCAGTACTTC.

The V and J genes are TRBV13 and TRBJ1-2; 7 nucleotides align to TRBD1. Germline CDR1 is PRHDT and CDR2 is FYEKMQ (reference sequence). With 5 bases clipped from V and 4 bases from J, the junction kept 16 bases outside the gene matches. This CDR3 has 17 residues. CDR3 nucleotides: TGTGCCAGCAGCCCCGGAGGGGGCGTATGGAACGGCTATGGCTACACCTTC. This encodes CASSPGGGVWNGYGYTF.

This clone was seen a single time. J is TRBJ2-6 and V is TRBV6-5; 9 bases are shared with TRBD1. V shed 6 bases and J 4 bases; nucleotides not matched to a gene: 4. The CDR3 loop spans 15 amino acids. CDR1 is MNHEY and CDR2 is SVGAGI in the germline V gene. CDR3 sequence: CASRYRGPGANVLTF. DNA of the CDR3: TGTGCCAGCAGGTACAGGGGGCCAGGGGCCAACGTCCTGACTTTC.